The sequence of this T cell receptor (beta chain) was determined in a study of blood T cell repertoires in COVID-19. Per germline, CDR1 SGHDN and CDR2 FVKESK. This CDR3 has 15 residues. Trimming shortened V by 5 bases and J by 5 bases, and 18 bases separated the two germline ends. The data were produced by immunoSEQ multiplex PCR, yet TCRdb's version contains in-frame clones alone and is incomplete. The sample lists approximately 57,000 clones, around nine tenths occurring once. V is TRBV14 and J is TRBJ1-2; TRBD1 might be the D (5 bases). Sequenced sample: peripheral blood. The TCR was taken from a man in his fifties or sixties with acute or convalescent COVID-19. In DNA form, the CDR3 reads TGTGCCAGCAGCGCCCGGGACTCCGGACTATATGGCTACACCTTC. The encoded protein is CASSARDSGLYGYTF. Full variable domain (remainder filled in from reference TRBV14 and TRBJ1-2): EAGVTQFPSHSVIEKGQTVTLRCDPISGHDNLYWYRRVMGKEIKFLLHFVKESKQDESGMPNNRFLAERTGGTYSTLKVQPAELEDSGVYFCASSARDSGLYGYTFGSGTRLTVV.